The next 14 T cell receptor beta chains were all read from a single sample in a study of T cell repertoires in cytomegalovirus infection. TCRdb used MiXCR to reprocess the reads, holding one entry per CDR3 protein. The profile shows some 46,000 distinct CDR3 sequences, roughly 19% of them singletons. These receptors have no identified antigens. Sequenced here: CD8+ T cells from cultured PBMCs, sampled from culture after CMV antigen stimulation. These receptors were taken from a human donor in good health (CMV status not recorded). Some clones in this sample may be carry-over from other donors' samples.

This sequence joins TRBV7-9 and TRBJ1-3; TRBD1 matches 7 bases. Trimming took 5 bases from V and 0 from J; bases not matched to a gene: 10. Germline lookup yields CDR1 SEHNR and CDR2 FQNEAQ (reference sequence). The CDR3 is made up of 17 amino acids. The CDR3, as DNA: TGTGCCAGCAGCCGAATCGGGACAGAAAACTCTGGAAACACCATATATTTT. Translation gives CASSRIGTENSGNTIYF.

The rearrangement uses TRBV9 and TRBJ2-7, with TRBD2 matching over 16 bases. V lost 4 bases and J lost 6; bases outside the gene matches: 7. CDR3 length equals 16 residues. In germline, CDR1 is SGDLS, CDR2 YYNGEE. The CDR3 loop reads CASSRAGTSGRGEQYF. The CDR3 DNA reads as TGTGCCAGCAGCAGGGCCGGGACTAGCGGGAGGGGCGAGCAGTACTTC.

This clonotype was detected many times. The V gene is TRBV11-2, the J gene TRBJ2-1; D possibly corresponds to TRBD2 (6 bases). This CDR3 contains 13 residues. Germline-derived CDR1 and CDR2 are SGHAT and FQNNGV. The V and J ends lost 4 bases and 4 bases respectively, with 8 bases between them. The CDR3 is CASSYGSYNEQFF. Written as DNA, the CDR3 is TGTGCCAGCAGCTACGGGAGTTACAATGAGCAGTTCTTC.

The CDR3 bases are TGTGCCAGCAGTCCTACCCCGCCCGGGGAGCTGTTTTTT. It is translated as CASSPTPPGELFF. This rearrangement joins TRBV28 to TRBJ2-2; D remains ambiguous. The CDR3 loop spans 13 amino acids. V lost 5 bases to trimming and J lost 6 bases, with 10 bases between them. Germline V gene data show CDR1 as MDHEN and CDR2 as SYDVKM.

V is TRBV5-6 and J is TRBJ2-4; no reliable D call. The CDR3 totals 16 residues. V lost 3 bases to trimming and J lost 0 bases, with 13 bases between them. The germline gives CDR1 SGHDT, CDR2 YYEEEE. CDR3 amino acids: CASSSSHKLAKNIQYF. CDR3 DNA: TGTGCCAGCAGCTCTTCACATAAACTAGCCAAAAACATTCAGTACTTC.

This clonotype was counted at least ten times. This rearrangement joins TRBV10-3 to TRBJ1-6; D unresolved. The CDR3 length is 16 residues. CDR1 and CDR2 (germline): ENHRY, SYGVKD. V was clipped by 0 bases and J by 0 bases, with 6 bases between them. The CDR3 sequence is CAISESGSSYNSPLHF. The CDR3 nucleotides are TGTGCCATCAGTGAGTCAGGGAGCTCCTATAATTCACCCCTCCACTTT.

This clonotype appeared many times. The chain links TRBV7-9 to TRBJ2-5; D perhaps matches TRBD1 (5 bases). From germline, CDR1 is SEHNR and CDR2 FQNEAQ (reference sequence). The V end was cut by 1 base, the J end by 7 bases, with 13 bases between. This CDR3 is 14 amino acids long. The CDR3 spells CASSLGSGYGTQYF. CDR3 nucleotide sequence: TGTGCCAGCAGCTTAGGATCAGGGTACGGGACCCAGTACTTC.

This clonotype was found a few times. This chain joins TRBV27 and TRBJ2-7; D is perhaps TRBD2 (6 bases). The V end was cut by 2 bases, the J end by 5 bases, with 13 bases between. Per the germline V gene, CDR1 is MNHEY and CDR2 is SMNVEV (reference sequence). The CDR3 runs 14 residues. CDR3 region: CASSLGGSGDEQYF. CDR3 sequence (DNA): TGTGCCAGCAGTTTAGGAGGGAGTGGCGACGAGCAGTACTTC.

The J gene is TRBJ2-3, the V gene TRBV27; 11 nucleotides align to TRBD2. The CDR3 covers 17 residues. Trimming cost V 2 bases and J 0 bases; bases outside gene matches: 4. Germline V gene data show CDR1 as MNHEY and CDR2 as SMNVEV (reference sequence). CDR3 sequence reads: CASSLNLAGGSTDTQYF. The DNA of the CDR3 is TGTGCCAGCAGTTTAAACCTAGCGGGGGGAAGCACAGATACGCAGTATTTT.

This clonotype was counted ten times or more. The chain uses TRBV9 and TRBJ1-1; D remains unclear. The CDR3 spans 15 residues. Trimming left V 0 bases short and J 1 base short, with 10 bases between. Germline V lookup: CDR1 SGDLS, CDR2 YYNGEE. In nucleotides, the CDR3 is TGTGCCAGCAGCGTAGCCGGAAACTGGAACACTGAAGCTTTCTTT. Protein: CASSVAGNWNTEAFF.

This clonotype was counted ten times or more. The V and J genes are TRBV7-6 and TRBJ2-1, with D unclear. The CDR3 totals 14 residues. Germline values: CDR1 SGHVS, CDR2 FNYEAQ. Between the trimmed V and J ends, which lost 0 bases and 7 bases, there was a span of 10 bases. Written as DNA, the CDR3 is TGTGCCAGCAGCTTAGCGGGCTCGGGTAATGAGCAGTTCTTC. The encoded protein is CASSLAGSGNEQFF.

The sample holds a few counts of this clonotype. The chain carries TRBV12-5 and TRBJ2-3, with 9 bases fitting TRBD1. The CDR3 loop spans 16 amino acids. The V gene end was trimmed by 7 bases and the J gene end by 2 bases; junction bases not matched to a gene: 10. Germline assignment: CDR1 LGHNT and CDR2 FRNRAP. This CDR3 is CASDSGQGTYTDTQYF. CDR3 DNA: TGTGCTAGTGACTCGGGACAGGGTACATACACAGATACGCAGTATTTT.

Many counts were recorded for this clonotype. V usage is TRBV7-2 and J usage is TRBJ2-5; a weak D match, TRBD1 (6 bases). This CDR3 contains 13 residues. Trimming removed 4 bases from V and 6 bases from J, with 12 bases in between. Germline-derived CDR1 and CDR2 are SGHTA and FQGNSA. The CDR3 here is CASSSSQGQTQYF. Written as DNA, the CDR3 is TGTGCCAGCAGCTCTTCACAGGGTCAGACCCAGTACTTC.

This chain links TRBV20-1 with TRBJ2-3; possibly TRBD2 for D (7 bases). Germline V gene sequence: CDR1 DFQATT, CDR2 SNEGSKA (reference sequence). This CDR3 spans 15 amino acids. The V and J ends lost 8 bases and 0 bases respectively, with 18 bases between them. The DNA for the CDR3 is TGCAGTCAGAAAGGGGGGAGGGGAAGCACAGATACGCAGTATTTT. Translation gives CSQKGGRGSTDTQYF.